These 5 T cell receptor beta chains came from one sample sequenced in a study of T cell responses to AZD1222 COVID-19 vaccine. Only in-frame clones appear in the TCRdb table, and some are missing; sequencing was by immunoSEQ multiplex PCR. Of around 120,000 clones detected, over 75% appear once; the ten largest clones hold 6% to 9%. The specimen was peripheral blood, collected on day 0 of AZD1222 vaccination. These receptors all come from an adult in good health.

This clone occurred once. The CDR3 region has the DNA TGTGCCAGCAGCGTAGGGGATACAGGGCCAGGGGGAGCTTTCTTT. Translating it yields CASSVGDTGPGGAFF. The gene calls are TRBV9 and TRBJ1-1; 7 bases map to TRBD1. Germline assignment: CDR1 SGDLS and CDR2 YYNGEE. Germline trimming cut 0 bases from V and 10 bases from J; bases unmatched to any gene: 12. This CDR3 is built from 15 residues.

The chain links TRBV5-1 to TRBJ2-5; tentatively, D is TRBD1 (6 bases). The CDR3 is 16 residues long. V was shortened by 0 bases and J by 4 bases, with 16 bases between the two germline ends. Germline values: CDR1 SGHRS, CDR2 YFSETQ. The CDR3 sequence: CASSLAGRGLSETQYF. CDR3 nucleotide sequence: TGCGCCAGCAGCTTGGCAGGCAGGGGATTGTCAGAGACCCAGTACTTC.

The CDR3 protein is CASSPVGGRRERTDTQYF. CDR3 bases: TGTGCCAGCAGCCCTGTGGGTGGGCGGCGGGAGAGGACAGATACGCAGTATTTT. The chain carries TRBV7-9 and TRBJ2-3, with TRBD2 matching 7 bases. With V trimmed by 5 bases and J by 3 bases, 17 bases remained unmatched. There are 18 residues in the CDR3. The germline V gene encodes CDR1 SEHNR and CDR2 FQNEAQ (reference sequence).

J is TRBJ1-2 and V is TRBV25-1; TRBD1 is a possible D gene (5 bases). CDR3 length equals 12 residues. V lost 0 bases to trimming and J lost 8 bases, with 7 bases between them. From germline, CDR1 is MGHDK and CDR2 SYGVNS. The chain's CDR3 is CASSEYGGGYTF. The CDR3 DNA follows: TGTGCCAGCAGTGAATACGGGGGAGGCTACACCTTC.

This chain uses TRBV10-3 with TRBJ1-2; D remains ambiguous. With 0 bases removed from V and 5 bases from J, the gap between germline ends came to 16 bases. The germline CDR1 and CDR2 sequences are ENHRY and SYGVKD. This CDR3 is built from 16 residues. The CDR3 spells CAISESVTATSYGYTF. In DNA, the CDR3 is TGTGCCATCAGTGAGTCAGTAACAGCTACCTCATATGGCTACACCTTC.